A selection of T cell receptor beta chains follows, all from one sample in a study of lymphopenia after photon versus proton radiotherapy. Produced via immunoSEQ multiplex PCR; TCRdb's table is partial and in-frame only. Here the sample spans 65,000 to 90,000 clones, roughly 90% being singletons. Sequencing used peripheral blood, obtained from a patient treated with photon-based radiotherapy. All receptors derive from a woman in her thirties or forties with cholangiocarcinoma. Both conserved end residues are part of each CDR3. A D gene is named only where the DNA matches it firmly. Not every row has a clone size; where given, it reads once, few, many or a size class.

j_call d_call v_call clone_size cdr3_nt cdr3_aa
TRBJ2-7 TRBD2 TRBV6-5 - TGTGCCAGCAGGCTAGCGGGGCCCCACGAGCAGTACTTC CASRLAGPHEQYF
TRBJ1-1 - TRBV2 - TGTGCCAGCAGACAGGGTGGGCTGAACACTGAAGCTTTCTTT CASRQGGLNTEAFF
TRBJ2-7 - TRBV11-1 - TGTGCCAGCAGCAGGACAGAAAGGGGCTACGAGCAGTACTTC CASSRTERGYEQYF
TRBJ2-7 - TRBV11-2 few TGTGCCAGCAGCTTTGGAAACCCCTACGAGCAGTACTTC CASSFGNPYEQYF
TRBJ2-3 - TRBV6-5 - TGTGCCAGCAGTTACTCGACGGACTTGTCGGATACGCAGTATTTT CASSYSTDLSDTQYF
TRBJ2-5 - TRBV9 once TGTGCCAGCAGCGTAGGAGAGGGGGGGTACCAAGAGACCCAGTACTTC CASSVGEGGYQETQYF
TRBJ1-1 - TRBV28 - TGTGCCAGCAAGGAGAACACTGAAGCTTTCTTT CASKENTEAFF
TRBJ2-7 - TRBV30 - TGTGCCTGGAGTAGAGGGTTCTACGAGCAGTACTTC CAWSRGFYEQYF
TRBJ1-1 - TRBV11-2 - TGTGCCAGCGGTGCGGTGGGGTACACTGAAGCTTTCTTT CASGAVGYTEAFF
TRBJ2-7 - TRBV30 - TGTGCCTGGAGTGTGTCAGACAGGCCATCCTACGAGCAGTACTTC CAWSVSDRPSYEQYF
TRBJ1-1 - TRBV19 - TGTGCCAGTAGTATACAGGGGAACACTGAAGCTTTCTTT CASSIQGNTEAFF
TRBJ2-5 TRBD2 TRBV10-2 - TGCGCCAGCAGTGTCAATCGGGAGGGCCAGGAGACCCAGTACTTC CASSVNREGQETQYF
TRBJ2-7 - TRBV6-1 - TGTGCCAGCAGTGTAGCCCCGACTGTGTCCTACGAGCAGTACTTC CASSVAPTVSYEQYF
TRBJ2-7 TRBD2 TRBV7-2 - TGTGCCAGCAGCTTTCTAGCGGGGGGCTTGTACGAGCAGTACTTC CASSFLAGGLYEQYF
TRBJ2-3 - TRBV21-1 - TGTGCCAGCAGCAACCGGGCTGCGTTCTTAAGGACAGATACGCAGTATTTT CASSNRAAFLRTDTQYF
TRBJ2-6 - TRBV14 - TGTGCCAGCAGCCAAGTCGGGAACCCCTCTGGGGCCAACGTCCTGACTTTC CASSQVGNPSGANVLTF
TRBJ1-5 TRBD1 TRBV19 few TGTGCCAGTAGATCAGAGGGACAGCAGTTCTATCAGCCCCAGCATTTT CASRSEGQQFYQPQHF
TRBJ2-7 TRBD1 TRBV29-1 - TGCAGCGTGGAGAGGACAGGGTCAAGGGAGCAGTACTTC CSVERTGSREQYF
TRBJ2-5 - TRBV6-1 - TGTGCCAGCAGTGAACGGCCCCTTGGGTCCCCGTACTTC CASSERPLGSPYF
TRBJ2-3 - TRBV5-4 - TGTGCCAGCAGCTTCGTCAGTGACACAGATACGCAGTATTTT CASSFVSDTDTQYF
TRBJ1-5 - TRBV30 - TGTGCCTGGAGTGACGGAATCCCAAAGCCCCAGCATTTT CAWSDGIPKPQHF
TRBJ2-7 - TRBV13 - TGTGCCAGCAGCTTGGGAGGGACAGTCGCCTACGAGCAGTACTTC CASSLGGTVAYEQYF
TRBJ2-7 TRBD1 TRBV4-1 - TGCGCCAGCAGCCAAGGGACAGGGCCTTACGAGCAGTACTTC CASSQGTGPYEQYF
TRBJ2-2 - TRBV5-1 - TGCGCCAGCAGCTTGGCCGGGGAGCTGTTTTTT CASSLAGELFF
TRBJ1-2 - TRBV11-2 - TGTGCCAGCAGTTCACAGGCACAGTTGCTCTATGGCTACACCTTC CASSSQAQLLYGYTF
TRBJ2-7 - TRBV6-5 once - CASSRAGPRVGEQYF
TRBJ1-2 - TRBV13 once TGTGCCAGCAGCTCCGGGGTGTCTATCTATGGCTACACCTTC CASSSGVSIYGYTF
TRBJ2-1 - TRBV7-2 - TGTGCCAGCAGCCTCGGACGACGCTCCTCGGAGCAGTTCTTC CASSLGRRSSEQFF
TRBJ1-2 - TRBV9 once TGTGCCAGCAGCGTAGATCGGGGGAATGGCTACACCTTC CASSVDRGNGYTF
TRBJ2-3 - TRBV30 - TGTGCCTGGAGTTTAACGGGGGGCACAGATACGCAGTATTTT CAWSLTGGTDTQYF
TRBJ1-3 - TRBV18 - TGTGCCAGCTCACCAAGACAGGCCGACTCTGGAAACACCATATATTTT CASSPRQADSGNTIYF
TRBJ2-3 - TRBV5-4 - TGTGCCGGGAGCGGGCGCACAGATACGCAGTATTTT CAGSGRTDTQYF
TRBJ1-1 - TRBV4-3 - TGCGCCAGCAGCCAAGGAACAACGAACACTGAAGCTTTCTTT CASSQGTTNTEAFF
TRBJ2-1 - TRBV28 - TGTGCCAGCAGCCCCAACTACAATGAGCAGTTCTTC CASSPNYNEQFF
TRBJ1-6 - TRBV2 - TGTGCCATAACACGGAAAGAGTCCTATAATTCACCCCTCCACTTT CAITRKESYNSPLHF
TRBJ2-7 TRBD2 TRBV4-1 - TGCGCCAGCAGCCTAGTGCAGGGACTAGAATCAGGCGAGCAGTACTTC CASSLVQGLESGEQYF
TRBJ2-5 - TRBV2 - TGTGCCAGCAGTGAACCGAAAGGGCGGGGAGAGACCCAGTACTTC CASSEPKGRGETQYF
TRBJ1-1 - TRBV30 - TGTGCCTGGATTCGTATGAACACTGAAGCTTTCTTT CAWIRMNTEAFF
TRBJ2-5 TRBD2 TRBV7-9 - TGTGCCAGCAGCGATCAGGATAAAGGGACTAGCAGCCAAGAGACCCAGTACTTC CASSDQDKGTSSQETQYF
TRBJ1-1 - TRBV6-1 - TGTGCCAGCAGTGAAGATTCCGCCAGCCCGAACACTGAAGCTTTCTTT CASSEDSASPNTEAFF
TRBJ1-5 TRBD1 TRBV19 once TGTGCCAGTAGTATAAGACGGACAGGGGGGAATCAGCCCCAGCATTTT CASSIRRTGGNQPQHF
TRBJ2-2 TRBD2 TRBV19 - TGTGCCAGTAGTGTACTAGCGGGAGGCCGAATGAACACCGGGGAGCTGTTTTTT CASSVLAGGRMNTGELFF
TRBJ2-1 - TRBV5-1 - TGCGCCACTAAGATGGGCAGGGAAAACAATGAGCAGTTCTTC CATKMGRENNEQFF
TRBJ2-7 TRBD2 TRBV7-2 - TGTGCCAGCAGCCCCGGGCCGGGGGGGAGCTACGAGCAGTACTTC CASSPGPGGSYEQYF
TRBJ1-1 - TRBV5-6 - TGTGCCAGCAGCTTGGGGCCGGCACTGAACACTGAAGCTTTCTTT CASSLGPALNTEAFF
TRBJ2-7 - TRBV28 - TGTGCCAGCAGTTTATTCATCCGAGGGTCCTACGAGCAGTACTTC CASSLFIRGSYEQYF
TRBJ2-7 TRBD1 TRBV6-5 - TGTGCCAGCAGTTACAGGGACAGCCGCTCCTACGAGCAGTACTTC CASSYRDSRSYEQYF
TRBJ2-4 - TRBV14 - TGTGCCAGCAGCCAAGGGCCCCCAGGCAAAAACATTCAGTACTTC CASSQGPPGKNIQYF
TRBJ2-3 - TRBV6-6 - TGTGCCAGCACCCAAACAGATACGCAGTATTTT CASTQTDTQYF
TRBJ2-7 - TRBV30 - TGTGCCTGGAGTGGTACTTCCTACGAGCAGTACTTC CAWSGTSYEQYF
TRBJ2-5 - TRBV6-1 - TGTGCCAGCAGCCAGAGGGGGGAGACCCAGTACTTC CASSQRGETQYF
TRBJ1-2 - TRBV30 - TGTGCCTGGAGTGAATCCTTCCAGGGATCTAACTATGGCTACACCTTC CAWSESFQGSNYGYTF
TRBJ2-3 - TRBV7-9 - TGTGCCAGCAGCTTAGCGCTTGGCCTCACAGATACGCAGTATTTT CASSLALGLTDTQYF
TRBJ1-2 TRBD1 TRBV29-1 - TGCAGCGTTGTACAGGGGTATGGCTACACCTTC CSVVQGYGYTF
TRBJ1-2 - TRBV5-1 - TGCGCCAGCAGCTTGGCCAGGTTTACTCATGGCTACACCTTC CASSLARFTHGYTF